This is a list of T cell receptor beta chains from one sample in a study of identical twins. TCRdb recomputed calls from the 5' RACE reads with MiXCR, one row per CDR3 protein. The sample consists of some 590,000 distinct CDR3 sequences, over 8.5% of them appearing once. These records were also assigned to another study, of yellow fever vaccine responses in identical twins.

Source material: PBMCs. The receptors derive from a woman between 18 and 30 years old in good health. Each CDR3 is given with its conserved first and last residue.

j_call	v_call	cdr3_aa
TRBJ2-7	TRBV10-3	CATAGQTYEQYF
TRBJ2-1	TRBV9	CASSPGGQYDEQFF
TRBJ2-2	TRBV20-1	CSARNLRGELFF
TRBJ2-1	TRBV10-2	CASSSTDPNEQFF
TRBJ2-7	TRBV20-1	CSARDRDFNYEQYF
TRBJ2-7	TRBV11-2	CASSISTGTSGYEQYF
TRBJ2-1	TRBV20-1	CSPALLGPYNEQFF
TRBJ2-1	TRBV27	CASSLFSPSGSRNEQFF
TRBJ2-4	TRBV7-2	CASSSGGGGKNIQYF
TRBJ2-3	TRBV6-5	CASSYRAGPTDTQYF
TRBJ1-6	TRBV5-5	CASSLELYNSPLHF
TRBJ2-7	TRBV15	CATNKDRAIDEQYF
TRBJ1-5	TRBV7-3	CASSLGQEDNQPQHF
TRBJ2-1	TRBV4-1	CASSQDSNEQFF
TRBJ2-7	TRBV12-3/TRBV12-4	CASSFRGQSSYEQYF
TRBJ2-7	TRBV5-1	CAEASGTSMGYEQYF
TRBJ1-6	TRBV2	CASNSRYSPLHF
TRBJ1-2	TRBV11-2	CASSPASTGSDYGYTF
TRBJ2-3	TRBV6-5	CASSYLGATDTQYF
TRBJ2-1	TRBV24-1	CATSLTGGNVREQFF
TRBJ1-2	TRBV5-4	CASSFFGTPNYGYTF
TRBJ2-2	TRBV24-1	CATSALPAKSDTGELFF
TRBJ2-1	TRBV20-1	CSADGIYNEQFF
TRBJ2-2	TRBV7-9	CASSTRQGGTGELFF
TRBJ2-2	TRBV29-1	CSVGHRDLGTGELFF
TRBJ2-4	TRBV7-9	CASSTGQGGRTKNIQYF
TRBJ2-1	TRBV7-2	CASSSREYNEQFF
TRBJ2-1	TRBV4-3	CASSQEPASEQFF
TRBJ2-7	TRBV19	CASQDRDRSSYEQYF
TRBJ2-7	TRBV19	CASSPLGGAGYEQYF
TRBJ1-1	TRBV27	CASSWEAGNTEAFF
TRBJ1-5	TRBV20-1	CSANRLGAIRPQHF
TRBJ2-1	TRBV12-3/TRBV12-4	CASRPSGGAINEQFF
TRBJ2-7	TRBV3-1	CASRDQGTNSYEQYF
TRBJ2-1	TRBV3-1	CASSQQGTEQFF
TRBJ2-4	TRBV6-5	CASTAGGVAKNIQYF
TRBJ2-7	TRBV20-1	CSARRPYEQYF
TRBJ2-1	TRBV4-1	CASSQKQGSSYNEQFF
TRBJ2-1	TRBV3-1	CASSRRPQLASSYNEQFF
TRBJ2-7	TRBV2	CASRGDRGLEPYF
TRBJ2-1	TRBV12-5	CASGGLRGNEQFF
TRBJ2-1	TRBV10-1	CASSERTSTRAAFF
TRBJ2-7	TRBV3-1	CASSQGTGFSYEQYF
TRBJ2-7	TRBV6-1	CASSRSGDNEQYF
TRBJ1-2	TRBV7-9	CASSPWTGDGYTF
TRBJ2-2	TRBV29-1	CSVEKDSANTGELFF
TRBJ2-7	TRBV24-1	CATSDSGTGGYYEQYF
TRBJ2-3	TRBV5-1	CASSRTGPTDTQYF
TRBJ2-1	TRBV12-5	CASGWYEDSEQFF
TRBJ1-2	TRBV4-1	CASSQPTYGYTF
TRBJ1-2	TRBV27	CASSGQGGYGYTF
TRBJ2-7	TRBV4-2	CASSQPGGEQYF
TRBJ1-2	TRBV6-5	CASSYSSGGANYGYTF
TRBJ2-7	TRBV28	CASSWRGDSYEQYF
TRBJ2-7	TRBV2	CASIFERNHAEQYF
TRBJ1-2	TRBV4-3	CASSQGPQGGYGYTF